This T cell receptor beta chain was documented in a study of cytotoxic CD8 clonotypes in ibrutinib-treated CLL. Libraries were prepared by immunoSEQ multiplex PCR; TCRdb keeps only in-frame clonotypes and omits some of them. The sample lists nearly 300,000 clones, approximately 76% occurring once. Notes on this clone: What it recognizes is unknown.

Regarding the study as a whole: Treatment saw public clonotypes, which were uncommon, either contract or stay stable.

The sequencing here drew on PBMCs, taken at disease progression, from a patient treated with ibrutinib. The TCR comes from a human donor with chronic lymphocytic leukemia.

This CDR3 reads CATEGSLGPGELFF. As DNA, the CDR3 is TGTGCCACCGAAGGGTCCTTAGGTCCCGGGGAGCTGTTTTTT. The V gene is TRBV6-1, the J gene TRBJ2-2, with D uncertain. The ends were cut back, 10 bases at V and 6 bases at J, with 18 bases in the middle. The germline V gene has CDR1 MNHNS and CDR2 SASEGT. CDR3 size: 14 residues.